This passage covers 11 T cell receptor beta chains from one sample sequenced in a study of T cell clonality in common variable immunodeficiency (dated by TCRdb to 2015 to 2017). Library preparation used the immunoSEQ multiplex PCR assay. TCRdb mirrors the immuneACCESS table, restricted to in-frame sequences. Some clones are absent from its copies; in checked studies, under half trace to an unresolved V gene, and the reason for the others is unknown. This sample shows some 38,000 clones, and none of them turns up only once. The ten largest clonotypes hold 9.5% of the sample. Sequencing input: peripheral blood mononuclear cells. All receptors come from a person between 18 and 69 years old in good health.

To note about this clone: Coverage ceases 3 residues before the CDR3 finishes, and the germline J gene fills in the end. The rearrangement links TRBV19 to TRBJ2-2, with D possibly matching TRBD2 (6 bases). The CDR3 is 15 residues long. CDR1 and CDR2 from the germline V gene are LNHDA and SQIVND (reference sequence). The CDR3 spells CASSISGQGAEKLFF. CDR3 DNA (partial): TGTGCCAGTAGTATAAGCGGGCAAGGGGCTGAAAAG.

This clone was seen ten or more times. Read data end 3 residues before the CDR3 end; the end is taken from the germline J gene. This chain joins TRBV18 and TRBJ2-7; D might be TRBD2 (5 bases). Trimming shortened V by 0 bases and J by 0 bases, and 6 bases separated the two germline ends. Germline assignment: CDR1 KGHSH and CDR2 LQKENI. The CDR3 is made up of 14 amino acids. CDR3 sequence reads: CASSPPTSSYEQYF. Partial CDR3 DNA: TGTGCCAGCTCACCACCTACTAGCTCCTACGAG.

This clone was picked up a small number of times. The DNA read from the CDR3 is TGTGCCAGCAGCTTGAACGGAGTGGGCGGGAGTGGGCACAATGAG. It specifies CASSLNGVGGSGHNE. The complete CDR3 reads CASSLNGVGGSGHNEQFF. The chain joins TRBV7-3 to TRBJ2-1; 7 bases are a match to TRBD2. The read halts 3 residues ahead of the CDR3 end, with the missing end drawn from the germline J gene. Germline assignment: CDR1 SGHTA and CDR2 FQGTGA. The V gene end was trimmed by 3 bases and the J gene end by 5 bases; junction bases not matched to a gene: 16. The CDR3 totals 18 residues.

This clone was seen ten or more times. The read stops 3 residues short of the end of the CDR3; the missing end is completed from the germline J gene. The chain couples TRBV9 to TRBJ2-7; a possible D gene is TRBD1 (6 bases). Germline CDR1 and CDR2: SGDLS and YYNGEE. V dropped 3 bases and J dropped 4 bases, with 14 bases sitting between them. This CDR3 is 14 amino acids long. The CDR3 reads CASSEQGGGYEQYF. Partial CDR3 DNA: TGTGCCAGCAGCGAACAGGGCGGTGGATACGAG.

This clone was detected many times. The CDR3 loop reads CSAGDGGGYNEQFF. The part of the CDR3 DNA that was read is TGCAGCGCCGGGGATGGGGGGGGTTACAATGAG. The V gene is TRBV29-1, the J gene TRBJ2-1; 7 bases map to TRBD2. The read comes to an end 3 residues before the CDR3 does, leaving the germline J gene to fill in the end. The J segment lost 4 bases and the V segment lost 7 bases, leaving 10 bases of the junction unmatched. The V gene's germline CDR1 is SQVTM and CDR2 ANQGSEA. The CDR3 covers 14 residues.

This clone was seen repeatedly, ten times or more. The read stops 3 residues short of the end of the CDR3; the missing end is completed from the germline J gene. The chain employs TRBV20-1 and TRBJ2-2; TRBD1 aligns across 9 bases. V dropped 6 bases and J dropped 4; count of bases not matched to a gene: 9. CDR3 length: 15 amino acids. CDR1 DFQATT and CDR2 SNEGSKA come from the germline V gene (reference sequence). CDR3 region: CSAHRGTGSTGELFF. The sequenced CDR3 bases are TGCAGTGCCCACCGGGGGACAGGGAGCACCGGGGAG.

This clone was observed many times. The CDR3 end falls 3 residues outside the read, so it is completed with the germline J gene. V and J are TRBV20-1 and TRBJ2-2, with D perhaps TRBD1 (6 bases). The germline V gene encodes CDR1 DFQATT and CDR2 SNEGSKA (reference sequence). Trimming took 7 bases from V and 2 from J, leaving 14 bases between them. This CDR3 has 14 residues. CDR3 region: CSVPTGSNTGELFF. CDR3 bases read: TGCAGTGTTCCCACAGGGTCAAACACCGGGGAG.

The DNA read from the CDR3 is TGCAGCGTGACCTCTAGCGGGAGTGGCGAG. This gives the protein CSVTSSGSGE. The whole CDR3 is CSVTSSGSGEQYF. V gene TRBV20-1 combines with J gene TRBJ2-7; 10 bases match TRBD2. Coverage ceases 3 residues before the CDR3 finishes, and the germline J gene fills in the end. This CDR3 is built from 13 residues. Germline CDR1 reads DFQATT; CDR2 reads SNEGSKA (reference sequence).

This clone has a count of ten or more. CDR3: CASSQPGLADFHSKYNEQFF. The DNA read from the CDR3 is TGTGCCAGCAGCCAACCGGGACTAGCGGACTTCCACTCGAAATACAATGAG. The chain combines TRBV3-1 (or the pseudogene TRBV3-2) with TRBJ2-1; 11 bases are a match to TRBD2. The CDR3 is cut off 3 residues early in the read; its end comes from the germline J gene. The CDR3 extends over 20 amino acids. CDR1 LGHDT and CDR2 YNNKEL come from the germline V gene (reference sequence). V shed 2 bases, J shed 4 bases, and the junction held 16 bases outside the gene matches.

This clone was observed at least ten times. The read ends 3 residues early relative to the CDR3; the germline J gene fills the gap. This chain uses TRBV5-8 with TRBJ2-3; 8 bases are a match to TRBD1. The V gene's germline CDR1 is SGHTS and CDR2 YDEGEE. V was clipped by 3 bases and J by 5 bases; unmatched bases: 5. This CDR3 is built from 14 residues. The CDR3 loop reads CASSWTGFRDTQYF. CDR3 bases read: TGTGCCAGCAGCTGGACAGGGTTTAGAGATACG. Full variable domain (remainder filled in from reference TRBV5-8 and TRBJ2-3): EAGVTQSPTHLIKTRGQQATLRCSPISGHTSVYWYQQALGLGLQFLLWYDEGEERNRGNFPPRFSGRQFPNYSSELNVNALELEDSALYLCASSWTGFRDTQYFGPGTRLTVL.

In its sample, this clone was seen many times. Read sequence stops 3 residues before the CDR3 end, and the germline J gene provides the missing end. The chain combines TRBV18 with TRBJ2-3; 10 bases align to TRBD2. V shed 3 bases, J shed 3 bases, and the junction held 6 bases outside the gene matches. Germline loops: CDR1 KGHSH, CDR2 LQKENI. The CDR3 covers 16 residues. The covered CDR3 bases are TGTGCCAGCTCACCGGCTAGCGGGAGAGGGACAGATACG. Its translation: CASSPASGRGTDT. From start to end, the CDR3 is CASSPASGRGTDTQYF.